This is a list of T cell receptor beta chains from one sample in a study of cytomegalovirus exposure and HLA in healthy donors. Measured with immunoSEQ multiplex PCR; TCRdb has only the in-frame clones, and not every one. The table records some 120,000 clones, around three quarters of them present only once. Sequenced material: PBMCs. Receptors were obtained from a man aged 30 to 39 in good health and CMV-seronegative. Both conserved end residues are part of each CDR3.

V gene: TRBV7-9
CDR3 protein: CASSFRQGRRDEQFF

V gene: TRBV6-6
CDR3 protein: CASSPYPRDSSYEQYF

V gene: TRBV7-8
CDR3 protein: CASSLAHSYTAYNEQFF

V gene: TRBV29-1
CDR3 protein: CSAAEGGSYGYTF

V gene: TRBV30
CDR3 protein: CAWSGGWGTNNQPQHF

V gene: TRBV7-9
CDR3 protein: CASSLEGSFSGKLFF

V gene: TRBV10-3
CDR3 protein: CAIKGTSGGHEQYF

V gene: TRBV4-3
CDR3 protein: CASSQRGGTGGETQYF

V gene: TRBV7-9
CDR3 protein: CASSLSHTSIMNTEAFF

V gene: TRBV12-5
CDR3 protein: CASGLQGSTEAFF

V gene: TRBV4-2
CDR3 protein: CASSQDLRGQTTSYEQYF

V gene: TRBV5-1
CDR3 protein: CASSLGGGAFEQYF

V gene: TRBV6-6
CDR3 protein: CASSYSNLETQYF

V gene: TRBV9
CDR3 protein: CASSPRDSANYGYTF

V gene: TRBV19
CDR3 protein: CASKDRADEQYF

V gene: TRBV5-1
CDR3 protein: CASSLAGQGFAGELFF

V gene: TRBV28
CDR3 protein: CASSLPAGLEQYF

V gene: TRBV7-9
CDR3 protein: CASSLEGVAPQHF

V gene: TRBV5-1
CDR3 protein: CASSWGTGTHYEQYF

V gene: TRBV5-6
CDR3 protein: CASSRPPLAGVTDTQYF

V gene: TRBV12-5
CDR3 protein: CASGLGTQGATEAFF

V gene: TRBV19
CDR3 protein: CASSIVTGTGATEAFF

V gene: TRBV6-5
CDR3 protein: CASSYSDSSQEQFF

V gene: TRBV19
CDR3 protein: CASSAGASGSYTGELFF

V gene: TRBV29-1
CDR3 protein: CSVGSGLRQPQHF

V gene: TRBV12-5
CDR3 protein: CASGTGQGNTGELFF

V gene: TRBV15
CDR3 protein: CATSRGGTGYIQYF

V gene: TRBV18
CDR3 protein: CASSLLPGTGKGTDTQYF

V gene: TRBV7-9
CDR3 protein: CASSLPLGPGTGIEAFF

V gene: TRBV5-1
CDR3 protein: CASSLPSQGGYTF

V gene: TRBV7-9
CDR3 protein: CASSAGENSGNTIYF

V gene: TRBV27
CDR3 protein: CASSLMGQITANYGYTF

V gene: TRBV19
CDR3 protein: CASSIDSNYGYTF

V gene: TRBV29-1
CDR3 protein: CSVGQGGAFSGVNEQFF